These T cell receptor beta chains were read from a single sample in a study of CD8+ T cells in alopecia areata. The assay was immunoSEQ multiplex PCR, and TCRdb's table has in-frame clones only and misses some. The table shows 80,000 to 95,000 clones, with about 44% occurring only once. This specimen consisted of CD8+ T cells sorted from blood, obtained at week 24, from a patient treated with tofacitinib. The source is a human donor with alopecia areata. Both conserved end residues are part of each CDR3. Fields, in order: D gene, clone size, J gene, V gene, CDR3 protein, CDR3 DNA. A D gene is named only where the DNA matches it firmly. Clone size is stated in some rows and not others, as once, few, many or a class when expanded.

D gene: TRBD2
clone size: few
J gene: TRBJ2-7
V gene: TRBV6-5
CDR3 protein: CASSYSPSGSLREQYF
CDR3 DNA: TGTGCCAGCAGTTACTCTCCTAGCGGGAGTTTGAGGGAGCAGTACTTC

D gene: -
clone size: few
J gene: TRBJ2-7
V gene: TRBV27
CDR3 protein: CASSLGTTGEQYF
CDR3 DNA: TGTGCCAGCAGTTTGGGGACCACTGGCGAGCAGTACTTC

D gene: -
clone size: -
J gene: TRBJ2-7
V gene: TRBV29-1
CDR3 protein: CSVVDSDFYEQYF
CDR3 DNA: TGCAGCGTTGTAGACAGCGACTTCTACGAGCAGTACTTC

D gene: -
clone size: few
J gene: TRBJ2-2
V gene: TRBV29-1
CDR3 protein: CSVGQNTGELFF
CDR3 DNA: TGCAGCGTCGGACAGAACACCGGGGAGCTGTTTTTT

D gene: TRBD2
clone size: few
J gene: TRBJ2-7
V gene: TRBV27
CDR3 protein: CASSHSGRAYEQYF
CDR3 DNA: TGTGCCAGCAGTCATAGCGGGAGGGCCTACGAGCAGTACTTC

D gene: TRBD1
clone size: few
J gene: TRBJ2-5
V gene: TRBV6-1
CDR3 protein: CASSVPDRKSETQYF
CDR3 DNA: TGTGCCAGCAGTGTGCCGGACAGGAAATCGGAGACCCAGTACTTC

D gene: -
clone size: -
J gene: TRBJ1-2
V gene: TRBV6-6
CDR3 protein: CASTPRGSNYGYTF
CDR3 DNA: TGTGCCAGCACCCCTCGGGGCAGTAACTATGGCTACACCTTC

D gene: TRBD1
clone size: -
J gene: TRBJ1-5
V gene: TRBV6-1
CDR3 protein: CASSRDRMGQPQHF
CDR3 DNA: TGTGCCAGCAGTCGGGACAGGATGGGACAGCCCCAGCATTTT

D gene: -
clone size: -
J gene: TRBJ2-3
V gene: TRBV5-4
CDR3 protein: CASSLDRDTQYF
CDR3 DNA: TGTGCCAGCAGCTTGGACCGGGATACGCAGTATTTT

D gene: TRBD1
clone size: -
J gene: TRBJ2-7
V gene: TRBV2
CDR3 protein: CASSEGGTVKSYEQYF
CDR3 DNA: TGTGCCAGCAGTGAGGGTGGGACAGTGAAATCCTACGAGCAGTACTTC

D gene: -
clone size: -
J gene: TRBJ2-2
V gene: TRBV30
CDR3 protein: CAWASPGELFF
CDR3 DNA: TGTGCCTGGGCAAGCCCCGGGGAGCTGTTTTTT

D gene: -
clone size: few
J gene: TRBJ2-2
V gene: TRBV18
CDR3 protein: CASSPSIQSPRSGELFF
CDR3 DNA: TGTGCCAGCTCACCATCGATCCAATCCCCCCGCTCCGGGGAGCTGTTTTTT

D gene: -
clone size: -
J gene: TRBJ2-7
V gene: TRBV28
CDR3 protein: CASSAQTPYEQYF
CDR3 DNA: TGTGCCAGCAGTGCCCAAACCCCTTACGAGCAGTACTTC

D gene: -
clone size: few
J gene: TRBJ2-3
V gene: TRBV5-1
CDR3 protein: CASVSGDTQYF
CDR3 DNA: TGCGCCAGCGTAAGTGGAGATACGCAGTATTTT

D gene: TRBD1
clone size: few
J gene: TRBJ2-7
V gene: TRBV29-1
CDR3 protein: CSVETGDPYEQYF
CDR3 DNA: TGCAGCGTTGAAACAGGGGATCCCTACGAGCAGTACTTC

D gene: -
clone size: -
J gene: TRBJ2-1
V gene: TRBV9
CDR3 protein: CASRPLGGEQFF
CDR3 DNA: TGTGCCAGCAGACCTTTGGGGGGAGAGCAGTTCTTC

D gene: -
clone size: -
J gene: TRBJ1-2
V gene: TRBV29-1
CDR3 protein: CSVAFSYGYTF
CDR3 DNA: TGCAGCGTTGCCTTTTCCTATGGCTACACCTTC

D gene: -
clone size: -
J gene: TRBJ1-2
V gene: TRBV9
CDR3 protein: CASSSGYLLYGYTF
CDR3 DNA: TGTGCCAGCAGCTCAGGATACCTCCTCTATGGCTACACCTTC

D gene: TRBD2
clone size: -
J gene: TRBJ2-1
V gene: TRBV28
CDR3 protein: CASSQLAGYNEQFF
CDR3 DNA: TGTGCCAGCAGTCAACTAGCGGGTTACAATGAGCAGTTCTTC

D gene: TRBD1
clone size: -
J gene: TRBJ1-1
V gene: TRBV29-1
CDR3 protein: CSARGGQGDTEAFF
CDR3 DNA: TGCAGCGCTAGGGGAGGACAGGGGGACACTGAAGCTTTCTTT

D gene: TRBD1
clone size: -
J gene: TRBJ2-5
V gene: TRBV4-1
CDR3 protein: CASSQDGGQTQETQYF
CDR3 DNA: TGCGCCAGCAGCCAAGATGGGGGACAGACCCAAGAGACCCAGTACTTC

D gene: TRBD2
clone size: few
J gene: TRBJ2-7
V gene: TRBV18
CDR3 protein: CASSLTSGSSNEQYF
CDR3 DNA: TGTGCCAGCTCTCTGACTAGCGGGAGTTCCAACGAGCAGTACTTC

D gene: -
clone size: few
J gene: TRBJ2-7
V gene: TRBV27
CDR3 protein: CASSLTPQGYTYEQYF
CDR3 DNA: TGTGCCAGCAGTTTAACCCCTCAGGGCTACACCTACGAGCAGTACTTC

D gene: -
clone size: few
J gene: TRBJ2-1
V gene: TRBV7-3
CDR3 protein: CASSLVGISYNEQFF
CDR3 DNA: TGTGCCAGCAGCTTAGTTGGGATTTCCTACAATGAGCAGTTCTTC

D gene: -
clone size: -
J gene: TRBJ1-5
V gene: TRBV19
CDR3 protein: CASSIGWATYSNQPQHF
CDR3 DNA: TGCGCCAGTAGTATAGGCTGGGCGACTTATAGCAATCAGCCCCAGCATTTT

D gene: TRBD2
clone size: few
J gene: TRBJ2-1
V gene: TRBV15
CDR3 protein: CATSRAGGSGPRDEQFF
CDR3 DNA: TGTGCCACCAGCAGAGCCGGGGGTAGCGGGCCCCGGGATGAGCAGTTCTTC

D gene: -
clone size: -
J gene: TRBJ2-7
V gene: TRBV4-1
CDR3 protein: CASSHLDRDPYEQYF
CDR3 DNA: TGCGCCAGCAGCCATCTAGACCGGGACCCCTACGAGCAGTACTTC

D gene: -
clone size: -
J gene: TRBJ1-1
V gene: TRBV7-6
CDR3 protein: CASSPGTNTEAFF
CDR3 DNA: TGTGCCAGCAGCCCTGGGACCAACACTGAAGCTTTCTTT

D gene: -
clone size: -
J gene: TRBJ2-7
V gene: TRBV28
CDR3 protein: CASRGNHEQYF
CDR3 DNA: TGTGCCAGCAGGGGGAACCACGAGCAGTACTTC

D gene: TRBD1
clone size: -
J gene: TRBJ2-3
V gene: TRBV5-6
CDR3 protein: CASWGQTDTQYF
CDR3 DNA: TGTGCCAGCTGGGGACAGACTGATACGCAGTATTTT

D gene: -
clone size: -
J gene: TRBJ2-1
V gene: TRBV14
CDR3 protein: CASSQVRSGEQFF
CDR3 DNA: TGTGCCAGCAGCCAAGTTAGGTCTGGTGAGCAGTTCTTC

D gene: TRBD2
clone size: -
J gene: TRBJ2-3
V gene: TRBV6-5
CDR3 protein: CASSYSTSSTDTQYF
CDR3 DNA: TGTGCCAGCAGTTACTCGACTAGCAGCACAGATACGCAGTATTTT

D gene: -
clone size: few
J gene: TRBJ1-2
V gene: TRBV19
CDR3 protein: CASSDSQGLGYTF
CDR3 DNA: TGTGCCAGTAGTGATTCACAGGGTCTTGGCTACACCTTC

D gene: -
clone size: -
J gene: TRBJ2-1
V gene: TRBV7-9
CDR3 protein: CASSLALLGGDNEQFF
CDR3 DNA: TGTGCCAGCAGCTTAGCGCTACTAGGGGGGGACAATGAGCAGTTCTTC

D gene: TRBD2
clone size: few
J gene: TRBJ2-5
V gene: TRBV28
CDR3 protein: CASSSPMAGGGFRETQYF
CDR3 DNA: TGTGCCAGCTCCTCCCCCATGGCGGGAGGGGGATTTCGAGAGACCCAGTACTTC

D gene: -
clone size: -
J gene: TRBJ2-7
V gene: TRBV2
CDR3 protein: CASSEWVTGESYEQYF
CDR3 DNA: TGTGCCAGCAGTGAATGGGTAACGGGAGAATCCTACGAGCAGTACTTC

D gene: TRBD2
clone size: few
J gene: TRBJ2-3
V gene: TRBV7-2
CDR3 protein: CASSLRLAGGDTQYF
CDR3 DNA: TGTGCCAGCAGCCTTCGACTAGCGGGAGGCGATACGCAGTATTTT

D gene: TRBD2
clone size: few
J gene: TRBJ2-3
V gene: TRBV2
CDR3 protein: CASQTSGRLRSTDTQYF
CDR3 DNA: TGTGCCAGTCAGACTAGCGGGAGACTCCGTTCGACAGATACGCAGTATTTT

D gene: TRBD1
clone size: -
J gene: TRBJ1-2
V gene: TRBV15
CDR3 protein: CATSRDIPGQGENYGYTF
CDR3 DNA: TGTGCCACCAGCAGAGATATCCCGGGACAGGGGGAAAACTATGGCTACACCTTC

D gene: -
clone size: -
J gene: TRBJ1-1
V gene: TRBV13
CDR3 protein: CASSLGQGGIEAFF
CDR3 DNA: TGTGCCAGCAGCTTAGGCCAGGGAGGAATAGAAGCTTTCTTT

D gene: -
clone size: -
J gene: TRBJ1-2
V gene: TRBV7-9
CDR3 protein: CASSLKLAAYGYTF
CDR3 DNA: TGTGCCAGCAGCTTAAAGTTGGCAGCCTATGGCTACACCTTC

D gene: TRBD2
clone size: -
J gene: TRBJ2-5
V gene: TRBV4-1
CDR3 protein: CASSQRPSGNFETQYF
CDR3 DNA: TGCGCCAGCAGCCAAAGGCCTAGCGGGAACTTTGAGACCCAGTACTTC